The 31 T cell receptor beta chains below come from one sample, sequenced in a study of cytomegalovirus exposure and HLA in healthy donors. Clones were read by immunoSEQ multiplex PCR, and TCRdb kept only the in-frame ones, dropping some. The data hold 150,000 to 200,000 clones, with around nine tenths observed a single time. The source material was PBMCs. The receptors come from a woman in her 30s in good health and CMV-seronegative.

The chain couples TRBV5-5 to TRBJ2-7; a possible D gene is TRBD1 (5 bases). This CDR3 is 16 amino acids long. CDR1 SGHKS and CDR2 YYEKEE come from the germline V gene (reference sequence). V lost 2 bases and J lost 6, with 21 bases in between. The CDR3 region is CASSFGARVLLGEQYF. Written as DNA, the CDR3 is TGTGCCAGCAGCTTTGGGGCCAGGGTCCTTCTGGGCGAGCAGTACTTC.

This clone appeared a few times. The CDR3 sequence: CASSTSGQGDEQYF. CDR3 DNA: TGCGCCAGCAGCACCTCGGGACAGGGTGACGAGCAGTACTTC. The chain is built from TRBV5-1 and TRBJ2-7; 9 nucleotides line up with TRBD1. CDR3 length equals 14 residues. Germline loops: CDR1 SGHRS, CDR2 YFSETQ. Germline trimming cut 4 bases from V and 5 bases from J; bases unmatched to any gene: 7.

The CDR3, as DNA: TGTGCCTGGAGTGTTGGACTAGCGGGGGGGCCAGGGGAGACCCAGTACTTC. As protein: CAWSVGLAGGPGETQYF. This chain joins TRBV30 and TRBJ2-5; 15 bases map to TRBD2. The germline V gene encodes CDR1 GTSNPN and CDR2 SVGIG (reference sequence). V was pared by 0 bases and J by 5 bases, with 7 bases of the junction left unmatched. The CDR3 loop spans 17 amino acids.

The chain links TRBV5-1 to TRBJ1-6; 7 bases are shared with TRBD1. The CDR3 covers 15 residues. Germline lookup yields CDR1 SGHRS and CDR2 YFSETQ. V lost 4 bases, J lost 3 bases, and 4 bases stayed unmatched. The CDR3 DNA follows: TGCGCCAGCAGCCCCGGGACAGACTATAATTCACCCCTCCACTTT. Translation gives CASSPGTDYNSPLHF. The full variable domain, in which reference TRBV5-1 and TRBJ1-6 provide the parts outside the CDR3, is KAGVTQTPRYLIKTRGQQVTLSCSPISGHRSVSWYQQTPGQGLQFLFEYFSETQRNKGNFPGRFSGRQFSNSRSEMNVSTLELGDSALYLCASSPGTDYNSPLHFGNGTRLTVT.

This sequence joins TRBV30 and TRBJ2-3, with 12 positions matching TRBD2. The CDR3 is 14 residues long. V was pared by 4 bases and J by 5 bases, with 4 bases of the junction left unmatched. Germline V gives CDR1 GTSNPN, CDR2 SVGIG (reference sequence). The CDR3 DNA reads TGTGCCTGGACCTCTAGCGGGGGGGTAGATACGCAGTATTTT. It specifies CAWTSSGGVDTQYF.

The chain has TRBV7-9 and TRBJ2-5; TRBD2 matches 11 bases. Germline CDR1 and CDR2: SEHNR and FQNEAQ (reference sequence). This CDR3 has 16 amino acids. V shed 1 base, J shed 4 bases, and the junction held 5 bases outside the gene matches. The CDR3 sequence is CASSLGSSGGRETQYF. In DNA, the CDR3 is TGTGCCAGCAGCTTAGGGTCTAGCGGGGGGAGAGAGACCCAGTACTTC. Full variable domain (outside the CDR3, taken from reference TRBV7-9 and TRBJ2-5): DTGVSQNPRHKITKRGQNVTFRCDPISEHNRLYWYRQTLGQGPEFLTYFQNEAQLEKSRLLSDRFSAERPKGSFSTLEIQRTEQGDSAMYLCASSLGSSGGRETQYFGPGTRLLVL.

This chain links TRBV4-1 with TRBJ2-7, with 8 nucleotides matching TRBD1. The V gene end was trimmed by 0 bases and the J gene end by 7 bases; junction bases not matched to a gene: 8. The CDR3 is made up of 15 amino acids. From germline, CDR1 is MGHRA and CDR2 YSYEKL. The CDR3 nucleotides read TGCGCCAGCAGCCAAGAGGACAGGGCATATCTTGAGCAGTACTTC. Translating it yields CASSQEDRAYLEQYF.

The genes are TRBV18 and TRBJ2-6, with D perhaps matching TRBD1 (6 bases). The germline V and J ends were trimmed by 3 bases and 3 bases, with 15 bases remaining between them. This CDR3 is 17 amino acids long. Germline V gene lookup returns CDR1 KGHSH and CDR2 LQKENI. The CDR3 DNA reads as TGTGCCAGCTCACCTCAGGGGTATAATTTTGGGGCCAACGTCCTGACTTTC. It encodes CASSPQGYNFGANVLTF.

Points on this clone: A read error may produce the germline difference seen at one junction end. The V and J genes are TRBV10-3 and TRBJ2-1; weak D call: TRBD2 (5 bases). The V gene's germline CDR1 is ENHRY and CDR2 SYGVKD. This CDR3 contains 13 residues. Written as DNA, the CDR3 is TGTGCCACCAGTGAACGGGGTGATAGAGAGCAGTTCTTC. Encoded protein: CATSERGDREQFF.

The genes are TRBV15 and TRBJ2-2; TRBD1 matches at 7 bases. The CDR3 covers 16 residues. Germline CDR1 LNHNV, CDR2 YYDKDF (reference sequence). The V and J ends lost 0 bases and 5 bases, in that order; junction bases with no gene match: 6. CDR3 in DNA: TGTGCCACCAGCAGAGATCGCAGGGGGTGGACCGGGGAGCTGTTTTTT. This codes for CATSRDRRGWTGELFF.

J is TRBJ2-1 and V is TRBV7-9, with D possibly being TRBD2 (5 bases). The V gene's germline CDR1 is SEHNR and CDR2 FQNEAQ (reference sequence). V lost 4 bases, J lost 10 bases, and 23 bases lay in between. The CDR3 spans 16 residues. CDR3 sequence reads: CASSSPRTDSTGEQFF. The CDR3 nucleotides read TGTGCCAGCAGCTCGCCCCGAACGGACTCTACTGGGGAGCAGTTCTTC.

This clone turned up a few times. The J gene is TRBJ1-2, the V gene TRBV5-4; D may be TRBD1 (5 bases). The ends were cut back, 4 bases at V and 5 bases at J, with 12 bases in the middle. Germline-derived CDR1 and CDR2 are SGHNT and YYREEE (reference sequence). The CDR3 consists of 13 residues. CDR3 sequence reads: CASSPYQGYGYTF. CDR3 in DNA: TGTGCCAGCAGCCCCTATCAGGGATATGGCTACACCTTC.

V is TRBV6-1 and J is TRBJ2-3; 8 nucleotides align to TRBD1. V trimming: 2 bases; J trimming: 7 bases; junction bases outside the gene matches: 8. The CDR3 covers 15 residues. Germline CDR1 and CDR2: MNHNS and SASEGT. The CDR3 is CASSESTGVENTQYF. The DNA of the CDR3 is TGTGCCAGCAGTGAATCGACAGGGGTTGAGAATACGCAGTATTTT.

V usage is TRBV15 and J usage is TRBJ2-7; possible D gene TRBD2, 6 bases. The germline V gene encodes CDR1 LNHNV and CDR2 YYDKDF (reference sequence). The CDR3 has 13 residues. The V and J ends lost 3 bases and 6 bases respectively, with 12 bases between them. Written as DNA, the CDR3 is TGTGCCACCAGCAGCCGAGGGAGGCTCGAGCAGTACTTC. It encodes CATSSRGRLEQYF. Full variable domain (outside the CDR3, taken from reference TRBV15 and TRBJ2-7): DAMVIQNPRYQVTQFGKPVTLSCSQTLNHNVMYWYQQKSSQAPKLLFHYYDKDFNNEADTPDNFQSRRPNTSFCFLDIRSPGLGDTAMYLCATSSRGRLEQYFGPGTRLTVT.

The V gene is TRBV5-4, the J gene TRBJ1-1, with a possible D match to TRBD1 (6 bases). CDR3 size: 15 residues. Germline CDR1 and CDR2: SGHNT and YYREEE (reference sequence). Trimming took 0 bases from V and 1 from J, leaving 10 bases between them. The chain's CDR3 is CASSLAGVGNTEAFF. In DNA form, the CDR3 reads TGTGCCAGCAGCTTGGCAGGGGTGGGGAACACTGAAGCTTTCTTT.

The CDR3, as DNA: TGCGCCAGCAGCTTGGCGACAGGGAACTACGAGCAGTACTTC. It yields the protein CASSLATGNYEQYF. The chain is built from TRBV5-1 and TRBJ2-7; 7 nucleotides agree with TRBD1. Per germline, CDR1 SGHRS and CDR2 YFSETQ. Germline trimming cut 0 bases from V and 3 bases from J; bases unmatched to any gene: 3. The CDR3 spans 14 residues.

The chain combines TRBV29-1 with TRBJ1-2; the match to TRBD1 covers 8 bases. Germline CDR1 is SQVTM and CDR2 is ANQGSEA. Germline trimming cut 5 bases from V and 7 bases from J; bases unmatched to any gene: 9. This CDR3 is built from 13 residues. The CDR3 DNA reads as TGCAGCGTTCGCGGGGAGACAGGGGTTGGCTACACCTTC. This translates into CSVRGETGVGYTF. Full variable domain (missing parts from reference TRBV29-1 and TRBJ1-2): SAVISQKPSRDICQRGTSLTIQCQVDSQVTMMFWYRQQPGQSLTLIATANQGSEATYESGFVIDKFPISRPNLTFSTLTVSNMSPEDSSIYLCSVRGETGVGYTFGSGTRLTVV.

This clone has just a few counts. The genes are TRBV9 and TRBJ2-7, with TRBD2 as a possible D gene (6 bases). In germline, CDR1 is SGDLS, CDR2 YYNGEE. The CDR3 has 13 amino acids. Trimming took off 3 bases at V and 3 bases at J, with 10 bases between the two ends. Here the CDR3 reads CASSAGGNYEQYF. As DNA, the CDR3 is TGTGCCAGCAGCGCTGGGGGGAACTACGAGCAGTACTTC.

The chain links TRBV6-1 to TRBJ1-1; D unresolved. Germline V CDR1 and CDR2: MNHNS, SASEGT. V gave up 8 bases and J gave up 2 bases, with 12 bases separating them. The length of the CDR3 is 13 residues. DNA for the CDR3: TGTGCCAGCCGCGGCCCGACTAACACTGAAGCTTTCTTT. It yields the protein CASRGPTNTEAFF.

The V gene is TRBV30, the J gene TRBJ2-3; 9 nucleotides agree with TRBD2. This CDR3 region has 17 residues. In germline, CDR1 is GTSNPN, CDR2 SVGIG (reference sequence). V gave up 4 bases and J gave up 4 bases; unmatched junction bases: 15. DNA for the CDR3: TGTGCCTGGAAAGGAGTGGGGCGGGGGGGCCGGGCAGATACGCAGTATTTT. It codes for CAWKGVGRGGRADTQYF. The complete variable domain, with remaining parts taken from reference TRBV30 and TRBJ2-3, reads SQTIHQWPATLVQPVGSPLSLECTVEGTSNPNLYWYRQAAGRGLQLLFYSVGIGQISSEVPQNLSASRPQDRQFILSSKKLLLSDSGFYLCAWKGVGRGGRADTQYFGPGTRLTVL.

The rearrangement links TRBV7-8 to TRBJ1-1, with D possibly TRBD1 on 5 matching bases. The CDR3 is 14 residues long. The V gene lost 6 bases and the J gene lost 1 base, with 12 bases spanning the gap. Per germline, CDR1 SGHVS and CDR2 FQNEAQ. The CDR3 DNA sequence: TGTGCCAGCAGTCGGTGGGGCGGGAACACTGAAGCTTTCTTT. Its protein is CASSRWGGNTEAFF.

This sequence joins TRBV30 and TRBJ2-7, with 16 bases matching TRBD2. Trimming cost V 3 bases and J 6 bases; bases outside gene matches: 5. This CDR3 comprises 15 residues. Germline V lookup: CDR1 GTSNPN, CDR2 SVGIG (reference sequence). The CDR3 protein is CAWSPGTSGGVEQYF. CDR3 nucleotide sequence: TGTGCCTGGAGCCCCGGGACTAGCGGGGGGGTCGAGCAGTACTTC.

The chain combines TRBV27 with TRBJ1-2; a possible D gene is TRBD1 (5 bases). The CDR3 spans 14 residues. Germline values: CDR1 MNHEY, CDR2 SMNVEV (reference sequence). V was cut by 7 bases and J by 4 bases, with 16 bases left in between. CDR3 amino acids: CASTPAGTFYGYTF. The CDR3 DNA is TGTGCCAGCACCCCGGCGGGGACTTTCTATGGCTACACCTTC.

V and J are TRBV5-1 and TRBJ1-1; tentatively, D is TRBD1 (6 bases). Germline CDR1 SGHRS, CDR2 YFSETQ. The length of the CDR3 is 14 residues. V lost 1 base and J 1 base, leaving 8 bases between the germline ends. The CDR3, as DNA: TGCGCCAGCAGCTTGACAGGGAAGAACACTGAAGCTTTCTTT. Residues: CASSLTGKNTEAFF.

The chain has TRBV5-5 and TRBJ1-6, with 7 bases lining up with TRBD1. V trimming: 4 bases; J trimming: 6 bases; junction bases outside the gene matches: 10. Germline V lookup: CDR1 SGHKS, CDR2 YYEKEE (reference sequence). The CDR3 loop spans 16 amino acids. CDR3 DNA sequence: TGTGCCAGCAGCCCAACGACAGGGTTGGGTAATTCACCCCTCCACTTT. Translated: CASSPTTGLGNSPLHF.

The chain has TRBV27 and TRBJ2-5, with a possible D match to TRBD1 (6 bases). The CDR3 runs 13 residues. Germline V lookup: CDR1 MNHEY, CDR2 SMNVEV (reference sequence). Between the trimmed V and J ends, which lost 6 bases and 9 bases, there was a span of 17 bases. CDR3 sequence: CASRPRQVVAQYF. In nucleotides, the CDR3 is TGTGCCAGCAGACCCAGACAGGTCGTGGCCCAGTACTTC.

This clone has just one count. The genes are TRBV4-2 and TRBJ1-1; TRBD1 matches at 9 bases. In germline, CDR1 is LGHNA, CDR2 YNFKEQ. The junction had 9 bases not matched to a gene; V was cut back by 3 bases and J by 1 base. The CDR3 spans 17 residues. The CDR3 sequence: CASSHNVRGQGNTEAFF. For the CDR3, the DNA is TGTGCCAGCAGCCACAATGTCCGGGGACAGGGGAACACTGAAGCTTTCTTT.

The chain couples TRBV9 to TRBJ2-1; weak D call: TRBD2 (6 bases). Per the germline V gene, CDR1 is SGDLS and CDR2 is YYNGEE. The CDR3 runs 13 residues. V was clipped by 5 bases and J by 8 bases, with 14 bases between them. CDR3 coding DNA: TGTGCCAGCAGTCTCTCCTGGGGGGATGAGCAGTTCTTC. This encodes CASSLSWGDEQFF.

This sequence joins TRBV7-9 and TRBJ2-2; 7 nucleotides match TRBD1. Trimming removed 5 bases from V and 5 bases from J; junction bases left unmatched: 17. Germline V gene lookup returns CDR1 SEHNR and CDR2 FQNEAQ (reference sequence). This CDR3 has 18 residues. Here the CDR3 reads CASSARPEGAFMTGELFF. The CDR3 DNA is TGTGCCAGCAGCGCCCGTCCAGAGGGGGCGTTTATGACCGGGGAGCTGTTTTTT.

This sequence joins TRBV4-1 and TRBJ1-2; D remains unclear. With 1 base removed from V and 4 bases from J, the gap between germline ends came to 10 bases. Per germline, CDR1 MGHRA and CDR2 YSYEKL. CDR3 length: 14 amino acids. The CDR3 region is CASSQASGFYGYTF. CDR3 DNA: TGCGCCAGCAGCCAAGCTTCCGGGTTCTATGGCTACACCTTC.

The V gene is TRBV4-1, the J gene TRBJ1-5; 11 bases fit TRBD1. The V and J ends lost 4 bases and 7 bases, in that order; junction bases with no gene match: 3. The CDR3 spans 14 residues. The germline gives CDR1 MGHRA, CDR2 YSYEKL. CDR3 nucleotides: TGCGCCAGCAGCCGGGACAGGGGGAAGCAGCCCCAGCATTTT. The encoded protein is CASSRDRGKQPQHF.